This entry describes one T cell receptor (beta chain). This clonotype was picked up many times. The antigen it binds to is not known. The sample holds no much larger clone one base away, and base qualities are not on file. The record originates from a study of blood T cells in healthy people across ages (dated by TCRdb to the mid-2010s). In terms of the full investigation: In model experiments, template switching captured roughly one uniquely barcoded TCR beta cDNA molecule for every two T cells. Using deep sequencing normalized with unique cDNA molecular identifiers, the study measured how TCR beta repertoire diversity changes with age. The donors were split into four age groups: young (average roughly 15 years), middle-aged (around 40), aged (approximately 59) and long-lived (approximately 89). Donors of different ages were randomly distributed across sequencing lanes to avoid experimental bias. Using the same blood draw, the study looked at two additional independent replicas of 1 million unique cDNA reads for two donors, one aged 18 to 30 and the other aged 80 or older.

The library was made by 5' RACE. Sequencing relied on an Illumina HiSeq 2500. The second PCR ran for roughly 6 to 11 cycles and used a J-beta primer mix along with a sample-barcoded 5' primer. Each TCR beta cDNA molecule received a unique molecular identifier from a template-switch 5' adaptor carrying 12 random nucleotides. Each sample yielded at least 3 million CDR3-containing paired-end reads. First-strand cDNA synthesis was performed from all RNA using the Mint cDNA synthesis kit, with priming by a TRBC-specific oligonucleotide. After uracil-DNA glycosylase treatment, a first 18-cycle PCR used universal primers M1SS and BC2_uni_R on all cDNA. The authors processed their data as follows. Each sample was normalized by randomly selecting 1 million high-quality reads, each carrying a distinct molecular identifier. Instead of being binned into consensus sequences, reads that shared molecular identifiers were thrown out. MiTCR, with a Q25 quality threshold and the strictest error-elimination algorithm, was used for CDR3 identification, clonotype clustering and error correction. A nonparametric unseen species model with Euler transformation was used to estimate lower-bound total TCR beta diversity. The public reads were quality trimmed at Q25 with fastp and then assembled into clones with MiXCR by TCRdb, keeping productive beta chains. Identical CDR3 proteins give one entry, which carries the most common genes and DNA. V and J calls and clone size were set by TCRdb, not the authors. The sample profile shows 850,000 to 1,100,000 distinct CDR3 sequences; around two fifths of them were found once. Around 14% of the sample comes from the top ten.

Donors were a few dozen systemically healthy Caucasian individuals from Russia aged roughly 6 to 90 years. Each donor gave about 9.2 milliliters of peripheral blood, drawn into EDTA-treated Vacutainer tubes. Ficoll-Paque density-gradient centrifugation was used to isolate PBMCs, with at least 6.5 million per sample. Trizol reagent was used to extract total RNA from the PBMCs, yielding at least 5.5 micrograms per sample. For every donor, an aliquot of PBMCs went through flow cytometry to measure the percentages of naive CD45RAhigh/CD27high T cells. The full study reports these points: Conclusive comparison of naive and antigen-experienced compartments was prevented by the profiling of bulk unsorted PBMCs. As age increased, observed TCR beta diversity per million T cells dropped in a roughly linear way, and a significant reduction was already evident by age about 40. Estimates of total diversity based on one million sequenced T cells were regarded as lower bounds and as underestimates. Because donor CMV infection status was unknown, age-related changes in expanded clonotypes were potentially confounded. There was a strong correlation between observed TCR beta diversity and the percentage of naive T cells measured by flow cytometry. Compared with the aged group, the long-lived group had more naive CD4+ T cells, fewer expanded clones and increased TCR diversity, a pattern suggesting age selection.

Based on the germline V gene, the CDR1 and CDR2 sequences are LGHNA and YSLEER. The V end loses 0 bases and the J end loses 0 bases, and a stretch of 5 bases separates them. The cysteine opens and the phenylalanine closes a CDR3 of 15 amino acids. Only the CDR3 DNA stays, 45 bases, in frame from base 1. Sequences were obtained from blood. The origin of this receptor is a man between 18 and 29 years old in good health. The chain couples TRBV4-3 to TRBJ1-4, with an unclear D gene assignment. For the CDR3, the sequence is CASSQDRATNEKLFF. The base sequence is TGCGCCAGCAGCCAAGACCGCGCAACTAATGAAAAACTGTTTTTT.